The 4 T cell receptor beta chains given below trace back to one sample, sequenced in a study of a mutant IDH1 vaccine in newly diagnosed glioma (dated by TCRdb to 2020 to 2022). The intended sense of this specimen's time point label: week 47, end of study. Each vaccine dose, consisting of 300 ug of a 20-mer mutant IDH1 peptide in Montanide, was administered subcutaneously with topical imiquimod. Their specific antigens are unknown. Libraries were built with the immunoSEQ multiplex PCR assay. The clones in this table, taken by TCRdb from immuneACCESS, are in-frame only. Not every clone is retained; where verified, under half of the shortfall comes from an unresolved V gene, and the cause of the rest is unknown. This sample comprises 10,000 to 15,000 clones, 70% to 80% of them detected only once. Together, the top ten hold roughly 4% of the sample. The sample was PBMCs, taken from a glioma patient whose treatment included an IDH1 peptide vaccine. These receptors were collected from a woman in her forties with glioma.

The table lists this clone with a few counts. The gene calls are TRBV27 and TRBJ1-5; 8 bases fit TRBD1. CDR1 is MNHEY, CDR2 SMNVEV, per germline (reference sequence). The CDR3 is 16 residues long. Trimming at V came to 4 bases and at J to 5 bases, leaving 10 bases not matched to a gene. CDR3 region: CASSSYDDRGDQPQHF. The CDR3 DNA follows: TGTGCCAGCAGTTCCTACGACGACAGGGGAGATCAGCCCCAGCATTTT.

This clone was seen only once. V and J are TRBV5-8 and TRBJ2-7, with D possibly matching TRBD1 (5 bases). The CDR3 loop spans 13 amino acids. V gave up 4 bases and J gave up 9 bases, with 17 bases separating them. Germline values: CDR1 SGHTS, CDR2 YDEGEE. The CDR3 nucleotides are TGTGCCAGCAGCGGACGAACAGGTTTAGGGCAGTACTTC. Residues: CASSGRTGLGQYF.

The sample holds one count of this clone. This chain connects TRBV19 to TRBJ2-7; 9 nucleotides line up with TRBD1. The V and J ends lost 4 bases and 1 base, in that order; junction bases with no gene match: 2. Germline V gene sequence: CDR1 LNHDA, CDR2 SQIVND (reference sequence). CDR3 length equals 14 residues. CDR3 sequence: CASSTGQGSYEQYF. The CDR3, as DNA: TGTGCCAGTAGTACAGGACAGGGGTCCTACGAGCAGTACTTC. Based on the CDR3 plus reference TRBV19 and TRBJ2-7, the full variable domain is DGGITQSPKYLFRKEGQNVTLSCEQNLNHDAMYWYRQDPGQGLRLIYYSQIVNDFQKGDIAEGYSVSREKKESFPLTVTSAQKNPTAFYLCASSTGQGSYEQYFGPGTRLTVT.

J is TRBJ1-5 and V is TRBV2; D gene unclear. The V and J ends lost 6 bases and 4 bases respectively, with 13 bases between them. CDR1 is SNHLY and CDR2 is FYNNEI in the germline V gene. The CDR3 length is 14 residues. This CDR3 reads CASSDTSGNQPQHF. CDR3 nucleotide sequence: TGTGCCAGCAGCGATACCTCGGGGAATCAGCCCCAGCATTTT.